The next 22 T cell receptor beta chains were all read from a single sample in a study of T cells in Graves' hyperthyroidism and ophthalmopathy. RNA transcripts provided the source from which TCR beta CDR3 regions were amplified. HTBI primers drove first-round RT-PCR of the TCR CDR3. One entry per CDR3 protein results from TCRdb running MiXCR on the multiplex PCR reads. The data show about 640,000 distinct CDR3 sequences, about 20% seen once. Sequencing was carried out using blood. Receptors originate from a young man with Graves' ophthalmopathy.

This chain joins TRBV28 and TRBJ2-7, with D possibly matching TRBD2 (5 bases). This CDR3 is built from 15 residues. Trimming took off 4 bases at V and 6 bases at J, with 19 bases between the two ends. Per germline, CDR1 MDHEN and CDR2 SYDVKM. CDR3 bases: TGTGCCAGCAGTTCCCCGCAAGGAGGTGGTAGCGAGCAGTACTTC. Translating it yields CASSSPQGGGSEQYF.

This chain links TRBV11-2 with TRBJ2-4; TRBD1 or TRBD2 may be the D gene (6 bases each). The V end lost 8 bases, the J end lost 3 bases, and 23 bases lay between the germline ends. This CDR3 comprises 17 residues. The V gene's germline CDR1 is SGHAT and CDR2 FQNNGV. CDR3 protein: CASGLYRGEKGKNIQYF. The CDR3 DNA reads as TGTGCCAGCGGCCTCTATAGGGGGGAGAAGGGCAAAAACATTCAGTACTTC.

CDR3 amino acids: CAWSETYRGETQYF. Here the CDR3 DNA reads TGTGCCTGGAGCGAAACATACAGGGGGGAAACGCAGTACTTC. The chain employs TRBV30 and TRBJ2-7; 8 nucleotides agree with TRBD1. V shed 3 bases, J shed 9 bases, and the junction held 13 bases outside the gene matches. The CDR3 contains 14 residues. Germline V CDR1 and CDR2: GTSNPN, SVGIG (reference sequence).

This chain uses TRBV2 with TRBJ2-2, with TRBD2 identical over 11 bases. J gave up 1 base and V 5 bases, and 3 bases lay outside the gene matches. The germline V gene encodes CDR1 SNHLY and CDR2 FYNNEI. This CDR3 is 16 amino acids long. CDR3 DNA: TGTGCCAGCAGTCTGACTAGCGGGAAGAACACCGGGGAGCTGTTTTTT. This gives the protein CASSLTSGKNTGELFF. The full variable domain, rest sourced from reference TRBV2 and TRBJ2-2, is EPEVTQTPSHQVTQMGQEVILRCVPISNHLYFYWYRQILGQKVEFLVSFYNNEISEKSEIFDDQFSVERPDGSNFTLKIRSTKLEDSAMYFCASSLTSGKNTGELFFGEGSRLTVL.

The CDR3 region has the DNA TGTGCCTGGAGTGAACTAGCCCTCAACAATGAGCAGTTCTTC. It yields the protein CAWSELALNNEQFF. V usage is TRBV30 and J usage is TRBJ2-1; TRBD2 is a possible D gene (6 bases). Between the trimmed V and J ends, which lost 1 base and 5 bases, there was a span of 12 bases. The CDR3 totals 14 residues. Per the germline V gene, CDR1 is GTSNPN and CDR2 is SVGIG (reference sequence).

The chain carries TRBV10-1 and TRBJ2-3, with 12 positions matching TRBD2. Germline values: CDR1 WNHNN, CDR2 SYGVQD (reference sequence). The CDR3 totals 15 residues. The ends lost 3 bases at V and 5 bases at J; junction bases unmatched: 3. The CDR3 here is CASSELAGGLDTQYF. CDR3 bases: TGCGCCAGCAGTGAACTAGCGGGAGGCCTAGATACGCAGTATTTT.

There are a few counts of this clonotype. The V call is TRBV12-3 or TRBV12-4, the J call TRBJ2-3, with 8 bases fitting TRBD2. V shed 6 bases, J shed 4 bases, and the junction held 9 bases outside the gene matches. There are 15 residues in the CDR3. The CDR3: CASRMSGRGPDTQYF. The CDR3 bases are TGTGCCAGCAGAATGAGCGGGAGAGGGCCAGATACGCAGTATTTT.

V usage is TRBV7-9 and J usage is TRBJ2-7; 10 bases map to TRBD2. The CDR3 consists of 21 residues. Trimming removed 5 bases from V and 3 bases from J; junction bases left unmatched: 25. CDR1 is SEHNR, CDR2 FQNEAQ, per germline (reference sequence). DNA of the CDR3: TGTGCCAGCAGCGTCGAGAGGGCCGAATTAGGGCAACTAGCGGGAAACTACGAGCAGTACTTC. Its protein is CASSVERAELGQLAGNYEQYF.

As DNA, the CDR3 is TGTGCCAGCAACATTGGGGAGATAAACACTGAAGCTTTCTTT. Amino acid sequence: CASNIGEINTEAFF. This rearrangement joins TRBV12-3 or TRBV12-4 to TRBJ1-1; D is uncertain. The CDR3 loop spans 14 amino acids. Trimming cost V 7 bases and J 2 bases, with 14 bases left between them.

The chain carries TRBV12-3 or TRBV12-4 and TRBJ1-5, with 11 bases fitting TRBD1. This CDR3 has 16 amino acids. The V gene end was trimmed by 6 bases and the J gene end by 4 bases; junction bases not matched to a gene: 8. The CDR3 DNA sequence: TGTGCCAGCAGCATCGGGACAGGGGGGCGTAATCAGCCCCAGCATTTT. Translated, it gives CASSIGTGGRNQPQHF.

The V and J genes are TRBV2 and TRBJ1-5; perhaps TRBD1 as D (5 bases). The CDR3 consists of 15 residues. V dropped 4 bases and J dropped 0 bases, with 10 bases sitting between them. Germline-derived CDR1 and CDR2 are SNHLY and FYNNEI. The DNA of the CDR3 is TGTGCCAGCAGTGCGGCAGGGAATAGCAATCAGCCCCAGCATTTT. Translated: CASSAAGNSNQPQHF.

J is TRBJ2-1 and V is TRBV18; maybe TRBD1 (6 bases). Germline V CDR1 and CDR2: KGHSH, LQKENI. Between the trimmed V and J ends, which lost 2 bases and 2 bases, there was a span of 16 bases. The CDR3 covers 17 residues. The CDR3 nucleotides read TGTGCCAGCTCACCATTCCCAGGGGAGAAAGCCTACAATGAGCAGTTCTTC. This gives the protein CASSPFPGEKAYNEQFF.

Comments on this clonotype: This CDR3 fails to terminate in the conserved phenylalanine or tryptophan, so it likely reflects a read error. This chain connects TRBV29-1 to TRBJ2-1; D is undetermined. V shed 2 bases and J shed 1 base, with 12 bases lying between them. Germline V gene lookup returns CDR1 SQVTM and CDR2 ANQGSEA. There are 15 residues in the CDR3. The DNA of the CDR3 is TGCAGCGTTGAAAATGCAGGCCCTTCCTACAATGAGCAGTTCCTC. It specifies CSVENAGPSYNEQFL.

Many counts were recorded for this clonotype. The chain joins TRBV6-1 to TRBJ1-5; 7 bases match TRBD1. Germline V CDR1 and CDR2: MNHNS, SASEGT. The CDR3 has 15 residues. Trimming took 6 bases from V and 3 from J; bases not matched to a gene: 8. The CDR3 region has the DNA TGTGCCAGCAGCAAGGGACAGTTAGTCAATCAGCCCCAGCATTTT. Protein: CASSKGQLVNQPQHF.

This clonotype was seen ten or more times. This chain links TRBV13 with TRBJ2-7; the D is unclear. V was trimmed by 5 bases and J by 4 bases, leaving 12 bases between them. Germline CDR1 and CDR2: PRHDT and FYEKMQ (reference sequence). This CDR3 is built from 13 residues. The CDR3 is CASSPLGFYEQYF. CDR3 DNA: TGTGCCAGCAGCCCCCTAGGCTTTTACGAGCAGTACTTC.

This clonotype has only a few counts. CDR3 loop: CASSLAGQGAYSNQPQHF. In nucleotides, the CDR3 is TGTGCCAGCAGCTTAGCGGGACAGGGGGCTTATAGCAATCAGCCCCAGCATTTT. The chain joins TRBV7-9 to TRBJ1-5; TRBD1 aligns across 12 bases. This CDR3 spans 18 amino acids. Germline trimming cut 0 bases from V and 0 bases from J; bases unmatched to any gene: 3. Germline V gene sequence: CDR1 SEHNR, CDR2 FQNEAQ (reference sequence).

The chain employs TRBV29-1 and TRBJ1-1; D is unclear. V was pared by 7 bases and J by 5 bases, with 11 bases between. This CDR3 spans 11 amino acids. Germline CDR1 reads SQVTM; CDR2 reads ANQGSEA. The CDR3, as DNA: TGCAGCGCCGTTGGAGGAACTGAAGCTTTCTTT. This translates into CSAVGGTEAFF.

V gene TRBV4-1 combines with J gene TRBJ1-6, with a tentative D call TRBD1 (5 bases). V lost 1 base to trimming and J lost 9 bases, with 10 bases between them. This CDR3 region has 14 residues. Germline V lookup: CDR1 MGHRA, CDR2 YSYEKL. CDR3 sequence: CASSQVGVGSPLHF. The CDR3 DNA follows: TGCGCCAGCAGCCAAGTAGGGGTTGGTTCACCCCTCCACTTT.

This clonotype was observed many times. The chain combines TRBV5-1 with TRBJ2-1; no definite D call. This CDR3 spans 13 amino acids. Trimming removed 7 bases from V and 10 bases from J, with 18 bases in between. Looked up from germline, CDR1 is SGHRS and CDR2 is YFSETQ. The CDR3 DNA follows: TGCGCCAGCGCCGAGTTGATGGGCCGCGAGCAGTTCTTC. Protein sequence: CASAELMGREQFF.

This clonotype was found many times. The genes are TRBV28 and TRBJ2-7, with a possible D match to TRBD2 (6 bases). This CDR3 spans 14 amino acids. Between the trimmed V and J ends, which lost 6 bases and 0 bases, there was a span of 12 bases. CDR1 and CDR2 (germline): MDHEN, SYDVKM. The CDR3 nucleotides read TGTGCCAGCAGGGGGACCGGGAGCTCCTACGAGCAGTACTTC. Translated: CASRGTGSSYEQYF.

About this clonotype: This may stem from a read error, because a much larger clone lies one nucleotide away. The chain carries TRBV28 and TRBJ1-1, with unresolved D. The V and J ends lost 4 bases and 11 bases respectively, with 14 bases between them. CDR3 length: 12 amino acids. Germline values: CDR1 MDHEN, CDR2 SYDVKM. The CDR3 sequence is CASSSEGLGAFF. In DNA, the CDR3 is TGTGCCAGCAGTTCAGAGGGCTTGGGCGCTTTCTTT.

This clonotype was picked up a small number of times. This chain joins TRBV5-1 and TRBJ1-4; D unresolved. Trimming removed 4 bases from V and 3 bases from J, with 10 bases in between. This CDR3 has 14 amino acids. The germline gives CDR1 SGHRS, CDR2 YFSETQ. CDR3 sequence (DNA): TGCGCCAGCAGCCCTGGGAGAGCTAATGAAAAACTGTTTTTT. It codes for CASSPGRANEKLFF.